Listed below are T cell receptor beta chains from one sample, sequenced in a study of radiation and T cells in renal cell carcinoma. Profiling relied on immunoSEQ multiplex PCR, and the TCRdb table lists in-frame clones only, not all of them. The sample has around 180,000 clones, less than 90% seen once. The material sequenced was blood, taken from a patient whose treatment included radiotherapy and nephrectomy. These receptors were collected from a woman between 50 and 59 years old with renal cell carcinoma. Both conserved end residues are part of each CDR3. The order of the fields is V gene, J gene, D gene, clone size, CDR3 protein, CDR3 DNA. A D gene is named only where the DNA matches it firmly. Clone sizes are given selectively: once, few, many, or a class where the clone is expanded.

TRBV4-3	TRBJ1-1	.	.	CASSQENREGEAFF	TGCGCCAGCAGCCAAGAAAATAGGGAAGGGGAAGCTTTCTTT
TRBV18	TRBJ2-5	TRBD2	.	CASSPGGGPQETQYF	TGTGCCAGCTCACCAGGCGGGGGGCCTCAAGAGACCCAGTACTTC
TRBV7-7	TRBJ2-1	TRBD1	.	CASKIKTGCCGEQFF	TGTGCTAGCAAAATTAAGACAGGGTGTTGTGGTGAGCAGTTCTTC
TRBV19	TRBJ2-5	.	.	CASSIIGETQYF	TGTGCCAGTAGTATAATCGGAGAGACCCAGTACTTC
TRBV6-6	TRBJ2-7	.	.	CASSIGTGPYEQYF	TGTGCCAGCAGCATTGGGACGGGCCCCTACGAGCAGTACTTC
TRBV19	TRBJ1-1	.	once	CASSVTENTEAFF	TGTGCCAGTAGCGTGACAGAGAACACTGAAGCTTTCTTT
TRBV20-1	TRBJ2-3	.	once	CSASSTDTQYF	TGCAGTGCTAGTAGCACAGATACGCAGTATTTT
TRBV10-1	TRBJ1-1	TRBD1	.	CARPTGGNTEAFF	TGCGCCAGACCGACAGGGGGCAACACTGAAGCTTTCTTT
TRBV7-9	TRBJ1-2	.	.	CASSLGQPGNYGYTF	TGTGCCAGCAGTTTGGGACAACCGGGTAACTATGGCTACACCTTC
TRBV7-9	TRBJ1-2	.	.	CASSLNRQWAHGYTF	TGTGCCAGCAGCTTAAATCGACAGTGGGCGCATGGCTACACCTTC
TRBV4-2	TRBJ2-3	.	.	CASSQDGGGDTQYF	TGTGCCAGCAGCCAAGATGGAGGGGGAGATACGCAGTATTTT
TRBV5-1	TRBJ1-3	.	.	CASRATSSGNTIYF	TGCGCCAGCCGCGCGACAAGCTCTGGAAACACCATATATTTT
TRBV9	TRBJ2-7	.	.	CASSVQGQTEYF	TGTGCCAGCAGCGTACAAGGTCAGACGGAGTACTTC
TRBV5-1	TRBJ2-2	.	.	CASSLTGFSGELFF	TGCGCCAGCAGCTTAACAGGTTTTTCCGGGGAGCTGTTTTTT
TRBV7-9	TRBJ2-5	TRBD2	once	CASSLLAGGPETQYF	TGTGCCAGCAGTTTACTAGCGGGGGGGCCAGAGACCCAGTACTTC
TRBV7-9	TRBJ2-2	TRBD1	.	CASSTGQGTNTGELFF	TGTGCCAGCAGCACCGGACAGGGAACGAACACCGGGGAGCTGTTTTTT
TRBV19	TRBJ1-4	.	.	CASSIDRDEKLFF	TGTGCCAGTAGTATAGATCGTGATGAAAAACTGTTTTTT
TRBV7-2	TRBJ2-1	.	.	CASSFGRYNEQFF	TGTGCCAGCAGCTTTGGTCGGTACAATGAGCAGTTCTTC
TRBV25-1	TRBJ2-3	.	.	CASSDWASQSTDTQYF	TGTGCCAGCAGTGATTGGGCTAGCCAAAGCACAGATACGCAGTATTTT
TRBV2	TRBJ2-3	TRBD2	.	CASTLAGGRFTDTQYF	TGTGCCAGCACACTAGCGGGGGGACGATTCACAGATACGCAGTATTTT
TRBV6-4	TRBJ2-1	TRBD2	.	CASSELAGGPDEQFF	TGTGCCAGCAGTGAGCTAGCGGGGGGGCCCGATGAGCAGTTCTTC
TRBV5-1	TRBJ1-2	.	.	CASSLGGSFNYGYTF	TGCGCCAGCAGCTTGGGAGGGAGTTTTAACTATGGCTACACCTTC
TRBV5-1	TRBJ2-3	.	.	CASSLVAATGGDTQYF	TGCGCCAGCAGCTTGGTAGCCGCGACAGGAGGAGATACGCAGTATTTT
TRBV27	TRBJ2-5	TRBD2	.	CASRRGDYQETQYF	TGTGCCAGCAGACGGGGGGACTACCAAGAGACCCAGTACTTC
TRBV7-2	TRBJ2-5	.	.	CASSPQSADQETQYF	TGTGCCAGCAGCCCGCAATCCGCGGATCAAGAGACCCAGTACTTC
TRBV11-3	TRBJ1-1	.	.	CASSLDSGLNTEAFF	TGTGCCAGCAGCTTAGATTCAGGGTTAAACACTGAAGCTTTCTTT
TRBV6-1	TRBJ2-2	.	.	CASSEGLQRTGELFF	TGTGCCAGCAGTGAAGGGCTCCAGCGCACCGGGGAGCTGTTTTTT
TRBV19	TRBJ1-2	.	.	CASKRELGNGYTF	TGTGCCAGTAAGAGGGAGTTGGGGAATGGCTACACCTTC
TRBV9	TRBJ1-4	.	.	CASSLDRGNEKLFF	TGTGCCAGCAGCCTAGACAGAGGCAATGAAAAACTGTTTTTT
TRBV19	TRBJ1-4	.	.	CASSIGETSNEKLFF	TGTGCCAGTAGTATAGGGGAAACCTCTAATGAAAAACTGTTTTTT
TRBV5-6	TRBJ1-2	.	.	CASSKTGEFYGYTF	TGTGCCAGCAGCAAGACAGGAGAGTTCTATGGCTACACCTTC
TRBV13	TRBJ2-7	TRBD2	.	CASSLRTSGGALYF	TGTGCCAGCAGCTTAAGGACTAGCGGGGGGGCCCTGTACTTC
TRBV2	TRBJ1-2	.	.	CASSEEGPAYGYTF	TGTGCCAGCAGTGAAGAGGGGCCCGCCTATGGCTACACCTTC
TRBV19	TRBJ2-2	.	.	CASMGAGGRTGELFF	TGTGCCAGTATGGGTGCCGGAGGGCGCACCGGGGAGCTGTTTTTT
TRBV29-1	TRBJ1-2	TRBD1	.	CSGRRGGTGTVSF	TGCAGCGGACGTCGGGGTGGGACAGGGACGGTCTCCTTC
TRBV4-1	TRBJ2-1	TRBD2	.	CASSQETSGGLSSYNEQFF	TGCGCCAGCAGCCAAGAAACTAGCGGGGGGCTCAGCTCCTACAATGAGCAGTTCTTC
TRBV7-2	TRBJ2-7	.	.	CASSVIELGGEQYF	TGTGCCAGCAGCGTCATCGAACTAGGAGGCGAGCAGTACTTC
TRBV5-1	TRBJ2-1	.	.	CASSLVGWDEQFF	TGCGCCAGCAGCTTGGTTGGTTGGGATGAGCAGTTCTTC
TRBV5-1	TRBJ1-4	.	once	CASSLGTATNEKLFF	TGCGCCAGCAGCTTGGGGACTGCAACTAATGAAAAACTGTTTTTT
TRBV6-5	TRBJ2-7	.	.	CASRASGSPYEQYF	TGTGCCAGCAGAGCGAGCGGCTCTCCCTACGAGCAGTACTTC
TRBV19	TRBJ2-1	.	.	CASMGQNNEQFF	TGTGCCAGTATGGGTCAGAACAATGAGCAGTTCTTC
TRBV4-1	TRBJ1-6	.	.	CASSQDAGYNSPLHF	TGCGCCAGCAGCCAAGATGCGGGCTATAATTCACCCCTCCACTTT
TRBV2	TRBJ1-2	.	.	CASRRGNYGYTF	TGTGCCAGCAGGAGGGGTAACTATGGCTACACCTTC
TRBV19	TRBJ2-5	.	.	CASSAPYWGETQYF	TGTGCCAGTAGTGCTCCCTATTGGGGAGAGACCCAGTACTTC
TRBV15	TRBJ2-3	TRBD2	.	CATSRGRGVTDTQYF	TGTGCCACCAGCAGAGGGCGGGGGGTCACAGATACGCAGTATTTT
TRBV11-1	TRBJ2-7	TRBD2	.	CASSLVGGLAGASTYEQYF	TGTGCCAGCAGCTTAGTAGGCGGACTAGCGGGGGCTTCTACCTACGAGCAGTACTTC
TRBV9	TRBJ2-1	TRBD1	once	CASSAQTGDAEQFF	TGTGCCAGCAGCGCACAGACAGGGGACGCTGAGCAGTTCTTC
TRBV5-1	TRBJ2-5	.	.	CASSLGGLPQETQYF	TGCGCCAGCAGCCTCGGGGGATTACCACAAGAGACCCAGTACTTC
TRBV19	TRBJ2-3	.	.	CASSIALQGGDTQYF	TGTGCCAGTAGTATCGCATTACAGGGAGGAGATACGCAGTATTTT
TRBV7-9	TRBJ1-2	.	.	CASSFGRRRGEANYGYTF	TGTGCCAGCAGCTTTGGCCGCAGGAGGGGCGAAGCTAACTATGGCTACACCTTC
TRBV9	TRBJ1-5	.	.	CASSVGHGNQPQHF	TGTGCCAGCAGCGTTGGGCACGGCAATCAGCCCCAGCATTTT
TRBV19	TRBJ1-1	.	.	CASSIRYEAFF	TGTGCCAGTAGTATCCGTTATGAAGCTTTCTTT
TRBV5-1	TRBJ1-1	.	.	CASSPGEANTEAFF	TGCGCCAGCAGCCCCGGGGAGGCGAACACTGAAGCTTTCTTT